This TCR beta chain is drawn from a study of T cell responses to AZD1222 COVID-19 vaccine. General observations from the study: After the peak T cell response, and only then, were repertoires sampled.

The CDR3 extends over 16 amino acids. Repertoires were generated with immunoSEQ multiplex PCR, while TCRdb's copy carries only in-frame clones and drops some. The profile shows under 250,000 clones, approximately 94% of them singletons. With respect to this clone: The antigen is unknown.

The specimen comprised peripheral blood, sampled on day 0 of MenACWY control vaccination. The clonotype was recovered from an adult in good health. This rearrangement joins TRBV21-1 to TRBJ2-7; TRBD2, the table's D call, was not compared with the DNA. TRBV21-1 is an annotated pseudogene. In DNA, the CDR3 is TGTGCCAGCAGGGGATTAGGCGGGACCCTTAATGGCGAGCAGTACTTC. Its protein product is CASRGLGGTLNGEQYF.